The entry that follows covers one T cell receptor (beta chain) sequence. The CDR3 spans 15 residues. The V gene's germline CDR1 is MRHNA and CDR2 SNTAGT. Trimming shortened V by 5 bases and J by 2 bases, and 13 bases separated the two germline ends. In terms of age and location, participants ranged from roughly 18 to 89 years and lived in about two dozen US areas. These data come from a study of blood T cell repertoires in COVID-19. Study background: Collection of acute and convalescent COVID-19 samples took place in the United States, Italy and Spain. T cells, B-cell-depleted T cells, or PBMCs supplied cDNA or gDNA.

Original processing methods: Amplified reference gene primers provided the basis for estimating nucleated cell counts. Produced via immunoSEQ multiplex PCR; TCRdb's table is partial and in-frame only. The D gene and trimming were derived from the DNA, and the V and J assignments and clone size from that table. The sample has around 200,000 clones, about nine tenths seen once. Specimen: PBMCs or T cells enriched from blood (not recorded which). The chain joins TRBV6-4 to TRBJ2-1; a weak D match, TRBD2 (6 bases). The clonotype was recovered from a woman in her 40s with acute COVID-19. CDR3 coding DNA: TGTGCCAGCAGTCACATTGCGGGGACCTACAATGAGCAGTTCTTC. Protein sequence: CASSHIAGTYNEQFF.